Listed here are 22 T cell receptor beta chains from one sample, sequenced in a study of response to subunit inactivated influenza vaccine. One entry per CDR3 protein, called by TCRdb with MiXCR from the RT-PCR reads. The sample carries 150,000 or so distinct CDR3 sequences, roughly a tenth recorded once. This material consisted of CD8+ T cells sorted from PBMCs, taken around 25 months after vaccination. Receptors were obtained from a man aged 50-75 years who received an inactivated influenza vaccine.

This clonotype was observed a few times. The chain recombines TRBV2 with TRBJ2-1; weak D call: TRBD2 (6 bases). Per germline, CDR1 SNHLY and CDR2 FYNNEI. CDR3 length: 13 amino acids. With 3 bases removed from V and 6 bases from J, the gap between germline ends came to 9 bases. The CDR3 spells CASSDRRGNEQFF. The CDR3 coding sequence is TGTGCCAGCAGTGACAGGCGGGGCAATGAGCAGTTCTTC.

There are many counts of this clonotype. CDR3 sequence reads: CSARPGLAGYYNEQFF. As DNA, the CDR3 is TGCAGTGCTCGTCCGGGACTAGCGGGATACTACAATGAGCAGTTCTTC. The chain combines TRBV20-1 with TRBJ2-1; 13 nucleotides match TRBD2. J was trimmed by 3 bases and V by 5 bases; bases with no gene match: 7. The CDR3 spans 16 residues. The germline CDR1 and CDR2 sequences are DFQATT and SNEGSKA (reference sequence).

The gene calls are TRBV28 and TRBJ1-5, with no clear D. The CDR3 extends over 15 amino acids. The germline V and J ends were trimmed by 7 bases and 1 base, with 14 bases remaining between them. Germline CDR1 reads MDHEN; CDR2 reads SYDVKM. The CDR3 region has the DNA TGTGCCAGCACTATCCGACATAAAAGCAATCAGCCCCAGCATTTT. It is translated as CASTIRHKSNQPQHF.

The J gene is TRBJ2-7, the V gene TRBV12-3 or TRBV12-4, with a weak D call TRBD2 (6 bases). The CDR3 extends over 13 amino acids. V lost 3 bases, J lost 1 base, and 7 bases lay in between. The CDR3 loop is CASSFAGSYEQYF. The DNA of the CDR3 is TGTGCCAGCAGTTTTGCGGGGTCCTACGAGCAGTACTTC.

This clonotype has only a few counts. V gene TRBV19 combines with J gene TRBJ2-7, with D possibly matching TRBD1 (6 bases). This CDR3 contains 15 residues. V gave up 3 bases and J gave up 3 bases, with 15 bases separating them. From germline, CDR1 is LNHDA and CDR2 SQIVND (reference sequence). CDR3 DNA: TGTGCCAGTAGTATTGGCCAGGGGAGAGTCTACGAGCAGTACTTC. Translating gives CASSIGQGRVYEQYF.

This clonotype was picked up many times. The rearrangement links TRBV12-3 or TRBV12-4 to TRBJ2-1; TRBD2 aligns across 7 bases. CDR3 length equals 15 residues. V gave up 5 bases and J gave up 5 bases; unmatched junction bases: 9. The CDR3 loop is CASSLSGVVDNEQFF. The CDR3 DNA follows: TGTGCCAGCAGTCTCAGCGGGGTAGTGGACAATGAGCAGTTCTTC.

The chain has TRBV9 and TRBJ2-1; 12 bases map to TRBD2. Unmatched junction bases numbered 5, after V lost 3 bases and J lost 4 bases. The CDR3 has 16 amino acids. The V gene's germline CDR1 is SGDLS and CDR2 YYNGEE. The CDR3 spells CASSAGLAGTYNEQFF. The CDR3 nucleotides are TGTGCCAGCAGCGCGGGACTAGCGGGCACGTACAATGAGCAGTTCTTC. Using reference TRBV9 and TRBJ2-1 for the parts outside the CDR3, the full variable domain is DSGVTQTPKHLITATGQRVTLRCSPRSGDLSVYWYQQSLDQGLQFLIQYYNGEERAKGNILERFSAQQFPDLHSELNLSSLELGDSALYFCASSAGLAGTYNEQFFGPGTRLTVL.

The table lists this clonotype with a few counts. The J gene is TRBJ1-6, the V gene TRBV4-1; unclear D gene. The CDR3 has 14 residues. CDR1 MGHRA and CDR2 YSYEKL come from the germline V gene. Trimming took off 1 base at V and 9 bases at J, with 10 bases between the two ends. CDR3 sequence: CASSQVVIGSPLHF. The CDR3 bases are TGCGCCAGCAGCCAAGTCGTCATAGGTTCACCCCTCCACTTT.

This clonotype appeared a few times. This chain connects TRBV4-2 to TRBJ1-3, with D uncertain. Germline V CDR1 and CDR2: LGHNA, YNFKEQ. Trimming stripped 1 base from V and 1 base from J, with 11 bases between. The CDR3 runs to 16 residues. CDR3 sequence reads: CASSQARAASGNTIYF. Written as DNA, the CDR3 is TGTGCCAGCAGCCAAGCCCGGGCGGCTTCTGGAAACACCATATATTTT.

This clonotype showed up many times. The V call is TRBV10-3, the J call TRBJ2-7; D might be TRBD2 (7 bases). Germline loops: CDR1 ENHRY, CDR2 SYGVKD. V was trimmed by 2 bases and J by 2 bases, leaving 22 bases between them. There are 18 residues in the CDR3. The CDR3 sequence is CAISEREGERTFPYEQYF. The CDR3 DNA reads TGTGCCATCAGTGAGAGGGAGGGGGAGAGGACTTTTCCCTACGAGCAGTACTTC.

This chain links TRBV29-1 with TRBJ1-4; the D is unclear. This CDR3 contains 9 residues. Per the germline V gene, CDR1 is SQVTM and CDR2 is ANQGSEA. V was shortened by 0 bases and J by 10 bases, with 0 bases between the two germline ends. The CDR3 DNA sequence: TGCAGCGTTGAAGAAAAACTGTTTTTT. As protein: CSVEEKLFF.

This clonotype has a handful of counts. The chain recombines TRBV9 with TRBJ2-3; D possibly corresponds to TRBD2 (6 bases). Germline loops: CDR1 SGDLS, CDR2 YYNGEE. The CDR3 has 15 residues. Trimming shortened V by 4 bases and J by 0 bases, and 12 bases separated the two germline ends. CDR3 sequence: CASSTRDFSTDTQYF. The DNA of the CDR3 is TGTGCCAGCAGCACCCGGGACTTTAGCACAGATACGCAGTATTTT. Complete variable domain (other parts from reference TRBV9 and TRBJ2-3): DSGVTQTPKHLITATGQRVTLRCSPRSGDLSVYWYQQSLDQGLQFLIQYYNGEERAKGNILERFSAQQFPDLHSELNLSSLELGDSALYFCASSTRDFSTDTQYFGPGTRLTVL.

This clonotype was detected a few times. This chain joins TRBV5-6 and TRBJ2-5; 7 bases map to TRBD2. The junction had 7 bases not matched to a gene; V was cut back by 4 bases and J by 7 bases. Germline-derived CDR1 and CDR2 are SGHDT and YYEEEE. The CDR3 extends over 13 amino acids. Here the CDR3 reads CASSPGLPLTQYF. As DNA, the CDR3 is TGTGCCAGCAGCCCGGGACTACCCTTGACCCAGTACTTC.

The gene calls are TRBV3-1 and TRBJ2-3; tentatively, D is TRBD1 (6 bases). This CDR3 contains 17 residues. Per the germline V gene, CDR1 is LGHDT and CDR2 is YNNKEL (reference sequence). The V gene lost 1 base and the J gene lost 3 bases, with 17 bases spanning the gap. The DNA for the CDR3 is TGTGCCAGCAGCCAAGTTGGCACAGGGAAGATAACAGATACGCAGTATTTT. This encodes CASSQVGTGKITDTQYF.

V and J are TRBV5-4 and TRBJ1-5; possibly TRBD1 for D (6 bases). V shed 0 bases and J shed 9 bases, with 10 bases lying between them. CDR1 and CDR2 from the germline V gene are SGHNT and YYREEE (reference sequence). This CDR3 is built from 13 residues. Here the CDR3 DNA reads TGTGCCAGCAGCTTGGGGGGGGCCCGGCCCCAGCATTTT. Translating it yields CASSLGGARPQHF.

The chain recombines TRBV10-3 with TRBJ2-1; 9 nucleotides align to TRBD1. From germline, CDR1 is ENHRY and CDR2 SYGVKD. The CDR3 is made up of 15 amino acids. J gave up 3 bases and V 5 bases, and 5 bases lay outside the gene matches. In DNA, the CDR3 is TGTGCCATCAGTCGGACAGGGGTCAACTACAATGAGCAGTTCTTC. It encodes CAISRTGVNYNEQFF.

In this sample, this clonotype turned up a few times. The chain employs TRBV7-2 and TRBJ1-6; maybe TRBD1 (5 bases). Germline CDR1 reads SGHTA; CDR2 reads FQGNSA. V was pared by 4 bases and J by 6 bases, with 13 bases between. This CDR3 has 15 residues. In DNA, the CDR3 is TGTGCCAGCAGCTACGACAGCTTCCTTAATTCACCCCTCCACTTT. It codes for CASSYDSFLNSPLHF.

CDR3 protein: CSARDTRVSGNEQFF. The CDR3 DNA follows: TGCAGTGCTAGGGATACCCGGGTTAGCGGAAATGAGCAGTTCTTC. The gene calls are TRBV20-1 and TRBJ2-1; D possibly corresponds to TRBD2 (6 bases). Looked up from germline, CDR1 is DFQATT and CDR2 is SNEGSKA (reference sequence). The length of the CDR3 is 15 residues. Deletions cut 3 bases from V and 7 bases from J, with 19 bases between.

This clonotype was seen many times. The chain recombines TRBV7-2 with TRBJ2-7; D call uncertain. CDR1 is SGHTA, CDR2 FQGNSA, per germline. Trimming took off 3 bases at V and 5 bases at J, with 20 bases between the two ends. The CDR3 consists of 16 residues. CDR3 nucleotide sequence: TGTGCCAGCAGCTTCGTAATAACCCCACCTGAGGACGAGCAGTACTTC. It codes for CASSFVITPPEDEQYF.

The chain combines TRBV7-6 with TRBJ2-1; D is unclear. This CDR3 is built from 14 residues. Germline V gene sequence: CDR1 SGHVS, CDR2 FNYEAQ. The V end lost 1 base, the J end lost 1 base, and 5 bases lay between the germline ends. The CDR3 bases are TGTGCCAGCAGCTTAGAGATATCCTACAATGAGCAGTTCTTC. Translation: CASSLEISYNEQFF.

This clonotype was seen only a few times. CDR3 in DNA: TGTGCCAGCAGCTGGGAGGGCGGGCTTACCTACGAGCAGTACTTC. Its translation is CASSWEGGLTYEQYF. The V and J genes are TRBV7-2 and TRBJ2-7, with 7 bases identical to TRBD2. Germline-derived CDR1 and CDR2 are SGHTA and FQGNSA. The ends lost 4 bases at V and 2 bases at J; junction bases unmatched: 8. The CDR3 runs 15 residues.

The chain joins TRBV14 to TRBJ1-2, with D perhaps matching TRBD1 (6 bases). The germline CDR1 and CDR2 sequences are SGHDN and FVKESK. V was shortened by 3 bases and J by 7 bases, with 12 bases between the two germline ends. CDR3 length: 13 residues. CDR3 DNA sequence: TGTGCCAGCAGCCAGTACCTGACAGGTGGCTACACCTTC. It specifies CASSQYLTGGYTF.